The 25 T cell receptor beta chains listed next were all sequenced from one sample in a study of Ad26.COV2.S vaccination and SARS-CoV-2 variants. The treatment: some 20 received Ad26.COV2.S at low or high dose, single or two shots; 5 received placebo; per-sample allocation not given. Specimens were obtained on day 63 following the first vaccine or placebo injection. Generated by immunoSEQ multiplex PCR, the TCRdb table keeps only in-frame clones and is missing some. The profile covers roughly 700,000 clones, with roughly 90% appearing a single time and 1.5% taken by the ten largest. This specimen was peripheral blood, taken in a trial of Ad26.COV2.S vaccine versus placebo. All receptors come from a person between 18 and 59 years old who received the Ad26.COV2.S COVID-19 vaccine or a placebo.

The chain employs TRBV6-6 and TRBJ1-3; TRBD1 is a possible D gene (5 bases). CDR3 length: 15 amino acids. V lost 2 bases and J lost 0, with 8 bases in between. The germline gives CDR1 MNHNY, CDR2 SVGAGI (reference sequence). The CDR3 sequence: CASSYGTSSGNTIYF. CDR3 sequence (DNA): TGTGCCAGCAGTTACGGGACGAGCTCTGGAAACACCATATATTTT.

The J gene is TRBJ2-2, the V gene TRBV11-2, with 8 bases matching TRBD2. CDR3 length: 15 residues. V shed 1 base and J 6 bases; nucleotides not matched to a gene: 4. Looked up from germline, CDR1 is SGHAT and CDR2 is FQNNGV. This CDR3 is CASSLVGGASGELFF. DNA of the CDR3: TGTGCCAGCAGCTTAGTCGGGGGGGCCTCCGGGGAGCTGTTTTTT.

The J gene is TRBJ2-5, the V gene TRBV5-5; D is tentatively TRBD1 or TRBD2 (5 bases each). Germline CDR1 and CDR2: SGHKS and YYEKEE (reference sequence). The ends were cut back, 4 bases at V and 5 bases at J, with 12 bases in the middle. The CDR3 loop spans 13 amino acids. CDR3 sequence reads: CASSPPGAETQYF. The CDR3 DNA follows: TGTGCCAGCAGCCCCCCCGGGGCGGAGACCCAGTACTTC. Drawing the rest from reference TRBV5-5 and TRBJ2-5, the complete variable domain is DAGVTQSPTHLIKTRGQQVTLRCSPISGHKSVSWYQQVLGQGPQFIFQYYEKEERGRGNFPDRFSARQFPNYSSELNVNALLLGDSALYLCASSPPGAETQYFGPGTRLLVL.

This clone was seen once. This sequence joins TRBV6-5 and TRBJ2-7; no clear D gene. The CDR3 is 14 amino acids. From germline, CDR1 is MNHEY and CDR2 SVGAGI. V shed 4 bases and J shed 0 bases, with 10 bases lying between them. This CDR3 reads CASSSDGASYEQYF. CDR3 bases: TGTGCCAGCAGTTCCGACGGAGCCTCCTACGAGCAGTACTTC.

The chain carries TRBV28 and TRBJ1-5, with D perhaps matching TRBD1 (5 bases). This CDR3 is built from 15 residues. Trimming left V 5 bases short and J 7 bases short, with 18 bases between. The germline gives CDR1 MDHEN, CDR2 SYDVKM. The CDR3 reads CASSGSGTGGQPQHF. The CDR3 DNA follows: TGTGCCAGCAGTGGTTCCGGGACGGGGGGGCAGCCCCAGCATTTT.

A note on this clone: The same CDR3 can be traced to other DNA sequences in this sample. The chain is built from TRBV12-3 or TRBV12-4 and TRBJ1-1; no clear D gene. Trimming stripped 0 bases from V and 1 base from J, with 0 bases between. This CDR3 has 12 amino acids. CDR3 region: CASSLANTEAFF. The CDR3 DNA is TGTGCCAGCAGTTTAGCGAACACTGAAGCTTTCTTT.

This clone has a single count. The J gene is TRBJ1-1, the V gene TRBV11-2, with a tentative D call TRBD1 (6 bases). Germline CDR1 reads SGHAT; CDR2 reads FQNNGV. The CDR3 runs to 14 residues. The V end was cut by 5 bases, the J end by 1 base, with 11 bases between. In nucleotides, the CDR3 is TGTGCCAGCAGCCCTACAGGGTCGAACACTGAAGCTTTCTTT. Protein product: CASSPTGSNTEAFF.

V usage is TRBV20-1 and J usage is TRBJ1-1, with D possibly being TRBD1 (5 bases). Germline V gene data show CDR1 as DFQATT and CDR2 as SNEGSKA (reference sequence). This CDR3 has 11 amino acids. Trimming stripped 6 bases from V and 5 bases from J, with 10 bases between. DNA of the CDR3: TGCAGTGCCCCGGGGGATACTGAAGCTTTCTTT. It codes for CSAPGDTEAFF.

In regard to this clone: This same CDR3 is encoded by further DNA sequences in the sample. The V gene is TRBV18, the J gene TRBJ2-5; a weak D match, TRBD2 (5 bases). Trimming removed 3 bases at V and 1 base at J, with 6 bases between. Germline V gene sequence: CDR1 KGHSH, CDR2 LQKENI. This CDR3 comprises 13 residues. CDR3 residues: CASSPGAQETQYF. The CDR3 DNA reads TGTGCCAGCTCACCGGGAGCCCAAGAGACCCAGTACTTC.

The chain recombines TRBV5-1 with TRBJ1-1; unclear D gene. This CDR3 contains 13 residues. The germline V gene encodes CDR1 SGHRS and CDR2 YFSETQ. Between the trimmed V and J ends, which lost 0 bases and 11 bases, there was a span of 14 bases. The CDR3, as DNA: TGCGCCAGCAGCTTGGCCGAGCTCGGTGGGGCTTTCTTT. Amino acids: CASSLAELGGAFF.

The J gene is TRBJ1-2, the V gene TRBV12-3 or TRBV12-4; TRBD1 might be the D (5 bases). V was shortened by 10 bases and J by 5 bases, with 17 bases between the two germline ends. CDR3 length: 13 amino acids. This chain's CDR3 is CAITTDAFYGYTF. For the CDR3, the DNA is TGTGCCATCACGACAGACGCCTTTTATGGCTACACCTTC.

Concerning this clone: Within the sample, other DNA sequences also encode this same CDR3. This chain uses TRBV7-2 with TRBJ2-1, with a tentative D call TRBD1 (6 bases). V was clipped by 5 bases and J by 6 bases, with 11 bases between them. CDR1 is SGHTA and CDR2 is FQGNSA in the germline V gene. This CDR3 is built from 13 residues. DNA for the CDR3: TGTGCCAGCAGCCCTGGACAGCCCAATGAGCAGTTCTTC. Encoded protein: CASSPGQPNEQFF. Based on the CDR3 plus reference TRBV7-2 and TRBJ2-1, the full variable domain is GAGVSQSPSNKVTEKGKDVELRCDPISGHTALYWYRQSLGQGLEFLIYFQGNSAPDKSGLPSDRFSAERTGGSVSTLTIQRTQQEDSAVYLCASSPGQPNEQFFGPGTRLTVL.

This clone occurred once. The DNA of the CDR3 is TGTGCCAGCTCATCCGGAGGGGCAGGGGATTCACCCCTCCACTTT. Translation gives CASSSGGAGDSPLHF. The J gene is TRBJ1-6, the V gene TRBV6-5; tentative D call: TRBD1 (6 bases). The CDR3 runs to 15 residues. The germline CDR1 and CDR2 sequences are MNHEY and SVGAGI. Trimming removed 8 bases at V and 8 bases at J, with 19 bases between.

The genes are TRBV7-2 and TRBJ2-5; 9 bases match TRBD2. V dropped 3 bases and J dropped 2; count of bases not matched to a gene: 4. The CDR3 length is 15 residues. Per the germline V gene, CDR1 is SGHTA and CDR2 is FQGNSA. The CDR3 bases are TGTGCCAGCAGCTTTTGGCGGGGGGGTCAAGAGACCCAGTACTTC. Amino acids: CASSFWRGGQETQYF.

The chain has TRBV3-1 (or the pseudogene TRBV3-2) and TRBJ1-1; D gene unclear. Trimming left V 1 base short and J 2 bases short, with 14 bases between. The germline V gene encodes CDR1 LGHDT and CDR2 YNNKEL (reference sequence). The CDR3 length is 16 residues. The CDR3 DNA reads TGTGCCAGCAGCCAAGGGTCGATACCCCTAAACACTGAAGCTTTCTTT. Translation: CASSQGSIPLNTEAFF.

The rearrangement links TRBV2 to TRBJ1-5; D is ambiguous. Trimming cost V 8 bases and J 6 bases, with 20 bases left between them. The CDR3 sequence is 15 residues long. Germline CDR1 is SNHLY and CDR2 is FYNNEI. CDR3 coding DNA: TGTGCCAGCGAGATCCTTCAGGTAGCGGGTCAGCCCCAGCATTTT. Amino acids: CASEILQVAGQPQHF.

The CDR3 DNA reads as TGTGCCAGCTCACCGCAGGGACAGGGGAGGTCCGAGCAGTACTTC. It specifies CASSPQGQGRSEQYF. This chain links TRBV18 with TRBJ2-7, with TRBD1 identical over 10 bases. CDR3 size: 15 residues. From germline, CDR1 is KGHSH and CDR2 LQKENI. Trimming removed 3 bases from V and 6 bases from J; junction bases left unmatched: 8.

In DNA, the CDR3 is TGTGCCAGCAGCTTAGGAGGGGGATACCAAGAGACCCAGTACTTC. It is translated as CASSLGGGYQETQYF. V usage is TRBV11-2 and J usage is TRBJ2-5, with D perhaps TRBD1 (6 bases). CDR3 length: 15 residues. Per germline, CDR1 SGHAT and CDR2 FQNNGV. Deletions cut 1 base from V and 0 bases from J, with 9 bases between.

This sequence joins TRBV7-2 and TRBJ2-3, with no clear D. Deletions cut 2 bases from V and 3 bases from J, with 12 bases between. CDR1 and CDR2 (germline): SGHTA, FQGNSA. The CDR3 covers 15 residues. The CDR3 bases are TGTGCCAGCAGCTTAATACCTATGGCAACAGATACGCAGTATTTT. Translation gives CASSLIPMATDTQYF.

The J gene is TRBJ2-3, the V gene TRBV7-8, with 7 bases that match TRBD2. The V gene end was trimmed by 3 bases and the J gene end by 0 bases; junction bases not matched to a gene: 9. Germline V gene data show CDR1 as SGHVS and CDR2 as FQNEAQ. This CDR3 contains 17 residues. CDR3 loop: CASSFLGLSPSTDTQYF. DNA for the CDR3: TGTGCCAGCAGCTTCCTGGGACTATCCCCGAGCACAGATACGCAGTATTTT.

The chain couples TRBV7-9 to TRBJ1-4; D perhaps matches TRBD1 (5 bases). The V end was cut by 6 bases, the J end by 1 base, with 6 bases between. The CDR3 covers 13 residues. The germline V gene has CDR1 SEHNR and CDR2 FQNEAQ (reference sequence). For the CDR3, the DNA is TGTGCCAGCAGTAGGGGAACTAATGAAAAACTGTTTTTT. Translating it yields CASSRGTNEKLFF.

The chain uses TRBV11-2 and TRBJ2-3; D gene unclear. CDR3 size: 14 residues. Germline CDR1 reads SGHAT; CDR2 reads FQNNGV. V shed 0 bases and J shed 6 bases, with 10 bases lying between them. CDR3 coding DNA: TGTGCCAGCAGCTTAGAGGGCCCCCTGGATACGCAGTATTTT. Encoded protein: CASSLEGPLDTQYF.

The genes are TRBV5-5 and TRBJ2-1; 7 bases align to TRBD1. CDR1 and CDR2 from the germline V gene are SGHKS and YYEKEE (reference sequence). CDR3 size: 16 residues. The V gene end was trimmed by 0 bases and the J gene end by 1 base; junction bases not matched to a gene: 4. CDR3 residues: CASSLEGQFSYNEQFF. As DNA, the CDR3 is TGTGCCAGCAGCTTGGAGGGACAGTTTTCCTACAATGAGCAGTTCTTC.

This sequence joins TRBV30 and TRBJ1-4; D ambiguous. Per germline, CDR1 GTSNPN and CDR2 SVGIG (reference sequence). Trimming shortened V by 5 bases and J by 3 bases, and 13 bases separated the two germline ends. This CDR3 spans 14 amino acids. The CDR3 sequence: CAWVQKGSNEKLFF. The CDR3 DNA follows: TGTGCCTGGGTCCAGAAGGGTTCTAATGAAAAACTGTTTTTT.

The chain couples TRBV4-2 to TRBJ2-1; TRBD1 aligns across 7 bases. This CDR3 is built from 21 residues. J was trimmed by 3 bases and V by 4 bases; bases with no gene match: 24. Germline V gives CDR1 LGHNA, CDR2 YNFKEQ. The CDR3 here is CASSPRQKTLGRAGGYNEQFF. As DNA, the CDR3 is TGTGCCAGCAGCCCAAGACAGAAGACGTTGGGCCGTGCAGGGGGCTACAATGAGCAGTTCTTC.